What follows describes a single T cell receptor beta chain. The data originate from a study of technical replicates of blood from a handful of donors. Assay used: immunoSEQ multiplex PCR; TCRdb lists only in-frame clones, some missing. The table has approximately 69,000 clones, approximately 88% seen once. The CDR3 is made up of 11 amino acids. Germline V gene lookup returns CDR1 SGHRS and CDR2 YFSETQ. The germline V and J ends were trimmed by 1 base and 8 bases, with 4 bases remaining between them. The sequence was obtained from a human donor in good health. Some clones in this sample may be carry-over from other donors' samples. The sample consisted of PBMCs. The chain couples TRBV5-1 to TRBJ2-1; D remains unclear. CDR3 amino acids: CASSLFDEQFF. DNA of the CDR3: TGCGCCAGCAGCTTGTTCGATGAGCAGTTCTTC.